The next 8 T cell receptor beta chains were all read from a single sample in a study of T-cell memory formation after mild COVID-19. MiXCR, applied by TCRdb to the 5' RACE reads, yields one record per CDR3 protein. Seen here are fewer than 600,000 distinct CDR3 sequences, about 20% observed once, and the top ten hold around 8.4%. The sample comprised PBMCs or a T cell subset sorted from them (not recorded which). These receptor sequences come from an adult woman who had mild COVID-19 (a few samples of this study predate the infection). Cell type and time point are not known.

The rearrangement links TRBV4-1 to TRBJ2-1, with D tentatively TRBD1 or TRBD2 (5 bases each). V was cut by 2 bases and J by 8 bases, with 10 bases left in between. The V gene's germline CDR1 is MGHRA and CDR2 YSYEKL. The CDR3 is made up of 13 amino acids. The CDR3 is CASSQRDQDEQFF. CDR3 sequence (DNA): TGCGCCAGCAGCCAAAGGGACCAGGATGAGCAGTTCTTC.

The rearrangement uses TRBV29-1 and TRBJ2-1, with TRBD1 identical over 12 bases. This CDR3 has 14 amino acids. Trimming took 7 bases from V and 7 from J; bases not matched to a gene: 8. Germline lookup yields CDR1 SQVTM and CDR2 ANQGSEA. CDR3 sequence: CSGKGQGARNEQFF. CDR3 nucleotide sequence: TGCAGCGGTAAGGGACAGGGGGCGCGGAATGAGCAGTTCTTC.

This clonotype was counted a few times. This sequence joins TRBV7-6 and TRBJ2-5, with D possibly TRBD1 on 6 matching bases. The CDR3 has 14 amino acids. V lost 5 bases and J 4 bases, leaving 14 bases between the germline ends. Per the germline V gene, CDR1 is SGHVS and CDR2 is FNYEAQ. CDR3 loop: CASSADRLRETQYF. In DNA, the CDR3 is TGTGCCAGCAGCGCCGACAGGCTCCGAGAGACCCAGTACTTC.

This clonotype was counted ten times or more. This rearrangement joins TRBV7-6 to TRBJ2-3; tentatively, D is TRBD2 (7 bases). The germline V gene has CDR1 SGHVS and CDR2 FNYEAQ. V gave up 3 bases and J gave up 5 bases, with 15 bases separating them. This CDR3 is 15 amino acids long. CDR3 bases: TGTGCCAGCAGCTTGTCGAGGGGGAGGGGAGATACGCAGTATTTT. As protein: CASSLSRGRGDTQYF.

This clonotype was recorded a few times. The CDR3 sequence is CASSQQDRSTTQYF. The DNA of the CDR3 is TGTGCCAGTAGTCAACAGGACAGGTCGACGACCCAGTACTTC. The V and J genes are TRBV19 and TRBJ2-5, with 7 nucleotides matching TRBD1. Germline CDR1 reads LNHDA; CDR2 reads SQIVND (reference sequence). J gave up 7 bases and V 5 bases, and 10 bases lay outside the gene matches. CDR3 length: 14 residues.

The chain carries TRBV5-1 and TRBJ2-1; TRBD1 agrees at 7 bases. V shed 5 bases and J 4 bases; nucleotides not matched to a gene: 6. This CDR3 contains 14 residues. Germline V gene data show CDR1 as SGHRS and CDR2 as YFSETQ. CDR3 loop: CASSPGTEYNEQFF. Here the CDR3 DNA reads TGCGCCAGCAGTCCCGGGACAGAGTACAATGAGCAGTTCTTC.

The genes are TRBV18 and TRBJ2-2; maybe TRBD1 (6 bases). The CDR3 has 15 residues. Trimming shortened V by 3 bases and J by 2 bases, and 10 bases separated the two germline ends. From germline, CDR1 is KGHSH and CDR2 LQKENI. The CDR3 here is CASSPRQANTGELFF. The CDR3, as DNA: TGTGCCAGCTCACCCCGACAGGCTAACACCGGGGAGCTGTTTTTT.

This clonotype occurred a few times. This chain joins TRBV24-1 and TRBJ2-1; D might be TRBD2 (6 bases). CDR1 and CDR2 (germline): KGHDR, SFDVKD. Deletions cut 4 bases from V and 6 bases from J, with 18 bases between. The CDR3 extends over 16 amino acids. This CDR3 is CATSDLLGSLVNEQFF. CDR3 bases: TGTGCCACCAGTGACCTCCTCGGGAGTCTGGTCAATGAGCAGTTCTTC.